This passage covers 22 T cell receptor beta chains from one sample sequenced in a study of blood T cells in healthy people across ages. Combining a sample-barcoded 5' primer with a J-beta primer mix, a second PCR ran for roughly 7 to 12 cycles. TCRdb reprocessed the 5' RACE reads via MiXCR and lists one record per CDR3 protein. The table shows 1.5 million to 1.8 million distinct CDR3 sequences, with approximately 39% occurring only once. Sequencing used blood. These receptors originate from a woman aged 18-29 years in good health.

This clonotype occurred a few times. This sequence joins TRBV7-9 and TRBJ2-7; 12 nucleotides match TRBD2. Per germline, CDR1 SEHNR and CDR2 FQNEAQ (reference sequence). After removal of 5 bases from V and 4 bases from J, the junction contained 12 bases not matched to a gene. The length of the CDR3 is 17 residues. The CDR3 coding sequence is TGTGCCAGCAGCCCCAGACTAGCGGGAGTAATTTCTTACGAGCAGTACTTC. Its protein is CASSPRLAGVISYEQYF. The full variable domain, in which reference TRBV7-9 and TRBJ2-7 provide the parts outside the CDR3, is DTGVSQNPRHKITKRGQNVTFRCDPISEHNRLYWYRQTLGQGPEFLTYFQNEAQLEKSRLLSDRFSAERPKGSFSTLEIQRTEQGDSAMYLCASSPRLAGVISYEQYFGPGTRLTVT.

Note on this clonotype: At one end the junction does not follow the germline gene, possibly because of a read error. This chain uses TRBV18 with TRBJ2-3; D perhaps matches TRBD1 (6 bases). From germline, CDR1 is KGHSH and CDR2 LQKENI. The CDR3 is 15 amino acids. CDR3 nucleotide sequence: TGTACCAGCTCACAGGGAAAGTTAAGCACAGATACGCAGTATTTT. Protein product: CTSSQGKLSTDTQYF.

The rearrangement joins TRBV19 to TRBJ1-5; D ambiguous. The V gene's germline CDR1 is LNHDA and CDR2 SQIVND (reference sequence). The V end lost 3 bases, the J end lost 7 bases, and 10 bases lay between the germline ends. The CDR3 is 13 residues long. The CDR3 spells CASSIGDGQPQHF. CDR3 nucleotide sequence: TGTGCCAGTAGTATCGGGGATGGACAGCCCCAGCATTTT.

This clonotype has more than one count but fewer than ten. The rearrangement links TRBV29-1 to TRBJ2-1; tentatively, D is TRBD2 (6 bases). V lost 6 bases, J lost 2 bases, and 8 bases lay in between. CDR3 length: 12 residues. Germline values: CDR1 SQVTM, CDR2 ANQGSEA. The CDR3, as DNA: TGCAGCGTCAGCGGGCCCTACAATGAGCAGTTCTTC. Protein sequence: CSVSGPYNEQFF.

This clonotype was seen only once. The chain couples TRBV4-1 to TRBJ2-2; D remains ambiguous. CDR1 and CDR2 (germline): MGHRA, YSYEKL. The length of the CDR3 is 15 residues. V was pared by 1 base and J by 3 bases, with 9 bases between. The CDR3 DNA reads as TGCGCCAGCAGCCAAGGATGGCCTGACACCGGGGAGCTGTTTTTT. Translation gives CASSQGWPDTGELFF.

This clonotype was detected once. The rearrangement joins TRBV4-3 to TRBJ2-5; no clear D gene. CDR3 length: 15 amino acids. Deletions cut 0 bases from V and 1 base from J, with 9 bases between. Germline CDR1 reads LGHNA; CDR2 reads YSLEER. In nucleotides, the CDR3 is TGCGCCAGCAGCCAAGATTCAAGAATCCAAGAGACCCAGTACTTC. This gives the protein CASSQDSRIQETQYF.

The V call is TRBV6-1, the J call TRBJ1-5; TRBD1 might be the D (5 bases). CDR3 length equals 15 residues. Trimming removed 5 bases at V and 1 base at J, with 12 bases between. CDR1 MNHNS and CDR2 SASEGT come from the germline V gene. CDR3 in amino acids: CASSLDRSSNQPQHF. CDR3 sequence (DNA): TGTGCCAGCAGTCTCGACAGATCCAGCAATCAGCCCCAGCATTTT.

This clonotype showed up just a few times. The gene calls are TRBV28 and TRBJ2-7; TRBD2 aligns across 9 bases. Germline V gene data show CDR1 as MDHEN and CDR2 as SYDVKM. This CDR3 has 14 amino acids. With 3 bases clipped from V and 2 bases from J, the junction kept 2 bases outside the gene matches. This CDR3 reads CASSFVAGAYEQYF. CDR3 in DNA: TGTGCCAGCAGTTTTGTAGCGGGAGCCTACGAGCAGTACTTC.

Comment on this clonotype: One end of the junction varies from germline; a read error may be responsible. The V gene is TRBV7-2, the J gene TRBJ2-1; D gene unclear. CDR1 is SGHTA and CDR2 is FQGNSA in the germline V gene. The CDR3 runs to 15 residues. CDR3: CAGRWVSGPRDEQFF. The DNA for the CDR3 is TGTGCCGGCAGATGGGTCTCCGGGCCCCGGGATGAGCAGTTCTTC.

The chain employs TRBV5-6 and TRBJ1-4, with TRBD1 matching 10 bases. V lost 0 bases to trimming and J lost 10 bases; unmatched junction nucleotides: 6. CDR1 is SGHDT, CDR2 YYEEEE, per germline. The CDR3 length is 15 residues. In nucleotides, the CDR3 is TGTGCCAGCAGCTTGGCCGGGACAGGGGAAGGAAAACTGTTTTTT. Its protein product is CASSLAGTGEGKLFF.

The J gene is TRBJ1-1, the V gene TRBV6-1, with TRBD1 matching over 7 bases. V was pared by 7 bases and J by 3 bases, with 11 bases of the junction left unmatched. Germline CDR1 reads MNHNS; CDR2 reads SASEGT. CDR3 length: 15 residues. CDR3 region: CASTTRTGLYTEAFF. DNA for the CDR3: TGTGCCAGCACCACCCGGACAGGACTATACACTGAAGCTTTCTTT.

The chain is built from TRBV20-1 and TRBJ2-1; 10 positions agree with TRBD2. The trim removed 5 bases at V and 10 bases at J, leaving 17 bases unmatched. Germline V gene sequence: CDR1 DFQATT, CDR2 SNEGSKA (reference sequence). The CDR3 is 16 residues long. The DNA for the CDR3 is TGCAGTGCTTTCTCTACCGGGACTAGCGAGACATACGAGCAGTTCTTC. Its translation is CSAFSTGTSETYEQFF.

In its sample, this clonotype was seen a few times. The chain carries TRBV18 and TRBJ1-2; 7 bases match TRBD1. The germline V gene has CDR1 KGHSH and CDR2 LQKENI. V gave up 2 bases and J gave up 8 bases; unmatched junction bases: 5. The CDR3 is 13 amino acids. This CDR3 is CASSPGTEVGYTF. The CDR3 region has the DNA TGTGCCAGCTCACCAGGGACAGAGGTCGGCTACACCTTC.

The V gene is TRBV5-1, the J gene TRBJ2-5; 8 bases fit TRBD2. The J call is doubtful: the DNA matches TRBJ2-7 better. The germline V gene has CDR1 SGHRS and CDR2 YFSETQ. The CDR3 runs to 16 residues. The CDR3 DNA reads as TGCGCCAGCAGCTTTCAACCAGCGGGGGCTTCGAACGAGCAGTACTTC. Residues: CASSFQPAGASNEQYF.

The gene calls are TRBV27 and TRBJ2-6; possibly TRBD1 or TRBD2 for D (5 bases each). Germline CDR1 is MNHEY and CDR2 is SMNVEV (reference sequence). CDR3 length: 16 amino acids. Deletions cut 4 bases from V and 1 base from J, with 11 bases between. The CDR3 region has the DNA TGTGCCAGCAGTTACCCCAGGGAGTCTGGGGCCAACGTCCTGACTTTC. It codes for CASSYPRESGANVLTF.

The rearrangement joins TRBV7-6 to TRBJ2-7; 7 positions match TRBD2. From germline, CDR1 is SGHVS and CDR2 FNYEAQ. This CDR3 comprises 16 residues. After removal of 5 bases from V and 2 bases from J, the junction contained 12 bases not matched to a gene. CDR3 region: CASSPIAGGNAYEQYF. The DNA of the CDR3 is TGTGCCAGCAGCCCCATAGCGGGCGGGAATGCCTACGAGCAGTACTTC. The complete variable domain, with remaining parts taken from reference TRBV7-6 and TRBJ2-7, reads GAGVSQSPRYKVTKRGQDVALRCDPISGHVSLYWYRQALGQGPEFLTYFNYEAQQDKSGLPNDRFSAERPEGSISTLTIQRTEQRDSAMYRCASSPIAGGNAYEQYFGPGTRLTVT.

CDR3 in amino acids: CASSQTLNSNQPQHF. CDR3 coding DNA: TGCGCCAGCAGCCAGACCCTCAATAGCAATCAGCCCCAGCATTTT. The gene calls are TRBV4-1 and TRBJ1-5; D unclear. Germline V gene data show CDR1 as MGHRA and CDR2 as YSYEKL. Trimming removed 3 bases at V and 0 bases at J, with 9 bases between. The CDR3 has 15 residues.

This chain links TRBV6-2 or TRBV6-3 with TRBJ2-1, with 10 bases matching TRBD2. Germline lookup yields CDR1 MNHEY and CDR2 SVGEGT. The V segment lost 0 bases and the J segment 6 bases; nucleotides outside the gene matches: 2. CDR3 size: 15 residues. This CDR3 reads CASSYSLAGVNEQFF. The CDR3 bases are TGTGCCAGCAGTTACTCGCTAGCGGGAGTCAATGAGCAGTTCTTC.

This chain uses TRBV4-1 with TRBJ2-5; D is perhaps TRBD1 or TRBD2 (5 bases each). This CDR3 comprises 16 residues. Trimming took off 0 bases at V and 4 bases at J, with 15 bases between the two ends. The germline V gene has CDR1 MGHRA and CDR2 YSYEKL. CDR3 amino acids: CASSQDVWGSGETQYF. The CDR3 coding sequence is TGCGCCAGCAGCCAAGATGTGTGGGGGTCTGGAGAGACCCAGTACTTC.

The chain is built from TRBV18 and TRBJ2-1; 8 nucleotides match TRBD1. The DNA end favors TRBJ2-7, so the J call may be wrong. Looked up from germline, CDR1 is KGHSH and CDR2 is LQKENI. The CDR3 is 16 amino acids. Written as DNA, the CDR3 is TGTGCCAGCTCACCACCGAGGGACAGGAATTACAATGAGCAGTACTTC. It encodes CASSPPRDRNYNEQYF.

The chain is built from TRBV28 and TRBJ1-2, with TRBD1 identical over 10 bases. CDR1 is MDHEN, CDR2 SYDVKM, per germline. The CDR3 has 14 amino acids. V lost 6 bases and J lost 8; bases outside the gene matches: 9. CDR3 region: CASSFRDRGLGYTF. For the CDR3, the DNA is TGTGCCAGCAGCTTCCGGGACAGGGGCTTGGGCTACACCTTC.

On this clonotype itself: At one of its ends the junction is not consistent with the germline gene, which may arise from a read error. The CDR3: CASSGGTGRRIHNGQFF. The CDR3 bases are TGCGCCAGCAGCGGGGGGACAGGCCGGAGAATCCACAATGGGCAGTTCTTC. V and J are TRBV5-1 and TRBJ2-1; TRBD1 matches 8 bases. The germline gives CDR1 SGHRS, CDR2 YFSETQ. This CDR3 has 17 amino acids.